This TCR beta chain was captured in a study of PD-L1 blockade in urothelial cancer. Time point meaning: pretreatment peripheral blood. Patients presented with locally advanced or metastatic urothelial carcinoma. The study's findings and limits: Tumor-linked clones in blood grew more by 3 weeks in durable-benefit patients.

About this clone: The antigen is unknown.

Sequencing was performed with immunoSEQ multiplex PCR; in TCRdb, only in-frame clones are kept and a portion is missing. The table records about 70,000 clones, about 90% of them present only once. The sequence was obtained from a man aged 65 to 85 with urothelial cancer. Source: PBMCs, taken around atezolizumab (anti-PD-L1) treatment.

The CDR3 DNA reads as TGTGCCAGCAGCCCATCCCCGGGACAGGATGATCAGCCCCAGCATTTT. This translates into CASSPSPGQDDQPQHF. This chain links TRBV11-2 with TRBJ1-5; 8 bases line up with TRBD1. Per germline, CDR1 SGHAT and CDR2 FQNNGV. J lost 5 bases, V lost 5 bases, and 11 bases had no gene match. The CDR3 extends over 16 amino acids.